The 30 T cell receptor beta chains in this list originate from one sample, sequenced in a study of T cell responses to AZD1222 COVID-19 vaccine. Measured with immunoSEQ multiplex PCR; TCRdb has only the in-frame clones, and not every one. The profile shows some 170,000 clones, about 89% of them singletons. This sample comprised peripheral blood, obtained on day 0 of AZD1222 vaccination. Source of these receptors: an adult in good health.

The chain employs TRBV29-1 and TRBJ1-2; D unclear. The V end lost 3 bases, the J end lost 8 bases, and 13 bases lay between the germline ends. The CDR3 consists of 12 residues. Germline CDR1 reads SQVTM; CDR2 reads ANQGSEA. The CDR3 DNA is TGCAGCGTTGACCCGGACTATTACGGCTACACCTTC. This encodes CSVDPDYYGYTF.

The rearrangement joins TRBV5-1 to TRBJ1-2; the D gene is possibly TRBD1 (6 bases). Trimming removed 4 bases from V and 4 bases from J, with 23 bases in between. This CDR3 spans 17 amino acids. Germline CDR1 reads SGHRS; CDR2 reads YFSETQ. CDR3 amino acids: CASSPEYRVTSVYGYTF. The CDR3 DNA reads as TGCGCCAGCAGCCCCGAGTACAGGGTTACTAGCGTCTATGGCTACACCTTC.

The J gene is TRBJ2-5, the V gene TRBV6-5, with TRBD2 matching 7 bases. After removal of 0 bases from V and 2 bases from J, the junction contained 6 bases not matched to a gene. The germline V gene encodes CDR1 MNHEY and CDR2 SVGAGI. This CDR3 is 16 amino acids long. The CDR3 here is CASSYSPAGRQETQYF. The CDR3 region has the DNA TGTGCCAGCAGTTACTCCCCCGCCGGGAGGCAAGAGACCCAGTACTTC.

The chain links TRBV5-1 to TRBJ1-1; weak D call: TRBD1 (6 bases). Per germline, CDR1 SGHRS and CDR2 YFSETQ. The CDR3 contains 13 residues. V was shortened by 7 bases and J by 0 bases, with 10 bases between the two germline ends. CDR3 protein: CASGGLLNTEAFF. As DNA, the CDR3 is TGCGCCAGCGGGGGGCTTTTGAACACTGAAGCTTTCTTT.

The chain is built from TRBV20-1 and TRBJ2-7; D not resolved. The CDR3 is 9 amino acids. V lost 5 bases and J lost 5, with 4 bases in between. The germline V gene has CDR1 DFQATT and CDR2 SNEGSKA (reference sequence). CDR3 sequence: CSARHEQYF. CDR3 DNA: TGCAGTGCTCGGCACGAGCAGTACTTC.

This chain uses TRBV6-5 with TRBJ2-7; 9 nucleotides agree with TRBD1. CDR1 and CDR2 (germline): MNHEY, SVGAGI. Losses at the gene ends were 2 bases for V and 6 bases for J; bases not matched to a gene: 11. This CDR3 comprises 16 residues. CDR3: CASSYTGGSSRLEQYF. The CDR3 nucleotides are TGTGCCAGCAGTTACACAGGGGGCTCTTCACGGCTCGAGCAGTACTTC.

This clone showed up just a few times. This sequence joins TRBV4-1 and TRBJ2-1; possibly TRBD1 or TRBD2 for D (5 bases each). The germline V gene encodes CDR1 MGHRA and CDR2 YSYEKL. This CDR3 has 17 amino acids. Deletions cut 1 base from V and 5 bases from J, with 18 bases between. CDR3 in amino acids: CASSQGGARTRDNEQFF. The CDR3 region has the DNA TGCGCCAGCAGCCAAGGTGGGGCACGTACGCGGGACAATGAGCAGTTCTTC.

V usage is TRBV6-4 and J usage is TRBJ1-5; D is undetermined. The V end lost 4 bases, the J end lost 7 bases, and 8 bases lay between the germline ends. The germline gives CDR1 MRHNA, CDR2 SNTAGT. This CDR3 is built from 12 residues. In DNA, the CDR3 is TGTGCCAGCAGTGGGGTAGACCAGCCCCAGCATTTT. It specifies CASSGVDQPQHF.

The chain employs TRBV7-9 and TRBJ1-1; D is possibly TRBD1 (6 bases). The CDR3 runs 15 residues. The germline V gene has CDR1 SEHNR and CDR2 FQNEAQ (reference sequence). Trimming removed 5 bases at V and 4 bases at J, with 17 bases between. The CDR3 sequence: CASSAESPRGTEAFF. Here the CDR3 DNA reads TGTGCCAGCAGCGCCGAGTCCCCCAGGGGCACTGAAGCTTTCTTT.

CDR3 nucleotide sequence: TGTGCCAGCAGCTTAAGACAGGGGGAGACCCAGTACTTC. Encoded protein: CASSLRQGETQYF. The genes are TRBV9 and TRBJ2-5; 8 nucleotides line up with TRBD1. CDR3 length: 13 amino acids. V shed 4 bases and J 5 bases; nucleotides not matched to a gene: 4. Germline lookup yields CDR1 SGDLS and CDR2 YYNGEE.

This chain links TRBV11-2 with TRBJ1-1; D uncertain. Trimming shortened V by 7 bases and J by 1 base, and 10 bases separated the two germline ends. The CDR3 consists of 13 residues. Germline assignment: CDR1 SGHAT and CDR2 FQNNGV. The CDR3 bases are TGTGCCAGCAACAAAGACGGGAACACTGAAGCTTTCTTT. It codes for CASNKDGNTEAFF. Based on the CDR3 plus reference TRBV11-2 and TRBJ1-1, the full variable domain is EAGVAQSPRYKIIEKRQSVAFWCNPISGHATLYWYQQILGQGPKLLIQFQNNGVVDDSQLPKDRFSAERLKGVDSTLKIQPAKLEDSAVYLCASNKDGNTEAFFGQGTRLTVV.

The CDR3 sequence: CASSLGGGYNEQFF. In DNA, the CDR3 is TGTGCCAGCAGTTTAGGGGGGGGCTACAATGAGCAGTTCTTC. The chain employs TRBV27 and TRBJ2-1, with 7 bases aligning to TRBD2. The V and J ends lost 2 bases and 3 bases, in that order; junction bases with no gene match: 1. This CDR3 is built from 14 residues. Germline CDR1 MNHEY, CDR2 SMNVEV (reference sequence).

The V call is TRBV5-1, the J call TRBJ2-7; 7 nucleotides agree with TRBD1. The J segment lost 4 bases and the V segment lost 0 bases, leaving 4 bases of the junction unmatched. The germline V gene has CDR1 SGHRS and CDR2 YFSETQ. The CDR3 sequence is 14 residues long. The CDR3 nucleotides read TGCGCCAGCAGCTTGGGGTCAGGGGGATACGAGCAGTACTTC. This sequence encodes CASSLGSGGYEQYF.

This chain joins TRBV28 and TRBJ1-1; TRBD1 might be the D (5 bases). This CDR3 contains 18 residues. Germline assignment: CDR1 MDHEN and CDR2 SYDVKM. V lost 2 bases and J lost 0, with 19 bases in between. The CDR3 DNA sequence: TGTGCCAGCAGTTTACCAAAAGCCAGGTGGGGCATGAACACTGAAGCTTTCTTT. Translating gives CASSLPKARWGMNTEAFF.

The rearrangement uses TRBV19 and TRBJ2-3; TRBD1 aligns across 9 bases. The V and J ends lost 6 bases and 2 bases, in that order; junction bases with no gene match: 9. The germline CDR1 and CDR2 sequences are LNHDA and SQIVND (reference sequence). The CDR3 runs to 16 residues. This CDR3 reads CASSPDRGTFTDTQYF. CDR3 in DNA: TGTGCCAGTAGCCCGGACAGGGGAACGTTCACAGATACGCAGTATTTT.

V and J are TRBV6-5 and TRBJ2-1; 7 bases match TRBD1. This CDR3 has 15 amino acids. J gave up 6 bases and V 6 bases, and 11 bases lay outside the gene matches. The germline CDR1 and CDR2 sequences are MNHEY and SVGAGI. The CDR3 DNA reads TGTGCCAGCAGCACCCCAGGGGGATCCCGCAATGAGCAGTTCTTC. It encodes CASSTPGGSRNEQFF.

The chain's CDR3 is CASSLNPRGVNEQFF. For the CDR3, the DNA is TGTGCCAGCAGCTTAAATCCTCGGGGGGTTAATGAGCAGTTCTTC. The chain carries TRBV7-2 and TRBJ2-1; 7 positions match TRBD2. With 2 bases clipped from V and 7 bases from J, the junction kept 8 bases outside the gene matches. The CDR3 extends over 15 amino acids. The germline V gene has CDR1 SGHTA and CDR2 FQGNSA.

The chain has TRBV7-9 and TRBJ1-1; 9 nucleotides match TRBD1. V lost 3 bases and J lost 4; bases outside the gene matches: 3. This CDR3 has 14 residues. Germline-derived CDR1 and CDR2 are SEHNR and FQNEAQ (reference sequence). The CDR3 loop reads CASSFGTGSTEAFF. As DNA, the CDR3 is TGTGCCAGCAGCTTTGGGACAGGGAGCACTGAAGCTTTCTTT.

This clone appeared a single time. The V call is TRBV21-1, the J call TRBJ1-1; no DNA check was done on the table's D call, TRBD1. TRBV21-1 is a pseudogene. The CDR3 loop spans 14 amino acids. The CDR3 nucleotides read TGTGCCAGCAGCAAACAGGGTGTAGGAACTGAAGCTTTCTTT. Encoded protein: CASSKQGVGTEAFF.

The gene calls are TRBV19 and TRBJ1-2; 8 nucleotides match TRBD1. The CDR3 loop spans 11 amino acids. The germline CDR1 and CDR2 sequences are LNHDA and SQIVND (reference sequence). After removal of 6 bases from V and 14 bases from J, the junction contained 8 bases not matched to a gene. In DNA, the CDR3 is TGTGCCAGTAGCGACAGGGGACCTTCTACCTTC. Amino acid sequence: CASSDRGPSTF. The full variable domain, rest sourced from reference TRBV19 and TRBJ1-2, is DGGITQSPKYLFRKEGQNVTLSCEQNLNHDAMYWYRQDPGQGLRLIYYSQIVNDFQKGDIAEGYSVSREKKESFPLTVTSAQKNPTAFYLCASSDRGPSTFGSGTRLTVV.

The J gene is TRBJ1-3, the V gene TRBV27; D not certain. The germline V and J ends were trimmed by 8 bases and 0 bases, with 17 bases remaining between them. Germline values: CDR1 MNHEY, CDR2 SMNVEV (reference sequence). This CDR3 is built from 16 residues. The CDR3 spells CASSLTGPDSGNTIYF. The DNA of the CDR3 is TGTGCCAGCTCACTCACCGGACCGGACTCTGGAAACACCATATATTTT.

This sequence joins TRBV18 and TRBJ1-1; TRBD1 matches at 11 bases. Trimming cost V 3 bases and J 4 bases; bases outside gene matches: 7. The CDR3 extends over 16 amino acids. Germline CDR1 is KGHSH and CDR2 is LQKENI. The CDR3 protein is CASSPGTGGFGTEAFF. The CDR3 coding sequence is TGTGCCAGCTCACCTGGGACAGGGGGTTTCGGCACTGAAGCTTTCTTT.

In its sample, this clone was seen once. This chain joins TRBV28 and TRBJ1-2, with a possible D match to TRBD1 (5 bases). The CDR3 consists of 15 residues. Germline loops: CDR1 MDHEN, CDR2 SYDVKM. V gave up 6 bases and J gave up 2 bases, with 16 bases separating them. In DNA, the CDR3 is TGTGCCAGCAGGCCAAGAGGGGTCTCGAACTATGGCTACACCTTC. The encoded protein is CASRPRGVSNYGYTF.

CDR3 region: CASSEAGGSPEKLFF. CDR3 nucleotide sequence: TGTGCCAGCAGTGAAGCGGGGGGATCTCCGGAAAAACTGTTTTTT. J is TRBJ1-4 and V is TRBV2; D might be TRBD1 (5 bases). The CDR3 runs 15 residues. Trimming removed 0 bases from V and 8 bases from J, with 13 bases in between. Germline V CDR1 and CDR2: SNHLY, FYNNEI.

This clone was picked up one time. The chain carries TRBV18 and TRBJ1-1; weak D call: TRBD1 (6 bases). V lost 1 base and J lost 1, with 13 bases in between. Germline CDR1 KGHSH, CDR2 LQKENI. This CDR3 has 16 residues. CDR3 region: CASSPRGGGTNTEAFF. The CDR3 DNA reads as TGTGCCAGCTCACCACGGGGCGGGGGCACGAACACTGAAGCTTTCTTT.

The genes are TRBV5-1 and TRBJ2-6; 8 nucleotides line up with TRBD2. The CDR3 runs to 17 residues. Germline loops: CDR1 SGHRS, CDR2 YFSETQ. The trim removed 1 base at V and 4 bases at J, leaving 7 bases unmatched. CDR3 residues: CASSLRAGGAGANVLTF. The CDR3, as DNA: TGCGCCAGCAGCTTGCGGGCCGGGGGGGCGGGGGCCAACGTCCTGACTTTC.

The chain uses TRBV3-1 (or the pseudogene TRBV3-2) and TRBJ1-2; D gene unclear. This CDR3 is built from 14 residues. V gave up 4 bases and J gave up 6 bases, with 15 bases separating them. Germline V gives CDR1 LGHDT, CDR2 YNNKEL (reference sequence). CDR3 residues: CASSPRPGRDGYTF. The CDR3 bases are TGTGCCAGCAGCCCGCGACCAGGTAGAGATGGCTACACCTTC.

The chain joins TRBV12-3 or TRBV12-4 to TRBJ2-2; tentative D call: TRBD2 (6 bases). Deletions cut 6 bases from V and 7 bases from J, with 9 bases between. The CDR3 has 12 amino acids. The CDR3 region is CASSREDGELFF. For the CDR3, the DNA is TGTGCCAGCAGCAGGGAGGACGGGGAGCTGTTTTTT.

The V call is TRBV20-1, the J call TRBJ2-5; no definite D call. Germline CDR1 DFQATT, CDR2 SNEGSKA (reference sequence). Trimming took off 6 bases at V and 5 bases at J, with 10 bases between the two ends. The CDR3 extends over 11 amino acids. CDR3 DNA sequence: TGCAGTGCGGAGTTAACGGAGACCCAGTACTTC. The encoded protein is CSAELTETQYF.

This rearrangement joins TRBV5-1 to TRBJ1-1; 10 bases align to TRBD1. The germline V gene encodes CDR1 SGHRS and CDR2 YFSETQ. This CDR3 has 14 amino acids. V lost 5 bases to trimming and J lost 5 bases; unmatched junction nucleotides: 6. CDR3 DNA sequence: TGCGCCAGCAGAAGGGACAGGGGTGGTACTGAAGCTTTCTTT. Translation gives CASRRDRGGTEAFF.